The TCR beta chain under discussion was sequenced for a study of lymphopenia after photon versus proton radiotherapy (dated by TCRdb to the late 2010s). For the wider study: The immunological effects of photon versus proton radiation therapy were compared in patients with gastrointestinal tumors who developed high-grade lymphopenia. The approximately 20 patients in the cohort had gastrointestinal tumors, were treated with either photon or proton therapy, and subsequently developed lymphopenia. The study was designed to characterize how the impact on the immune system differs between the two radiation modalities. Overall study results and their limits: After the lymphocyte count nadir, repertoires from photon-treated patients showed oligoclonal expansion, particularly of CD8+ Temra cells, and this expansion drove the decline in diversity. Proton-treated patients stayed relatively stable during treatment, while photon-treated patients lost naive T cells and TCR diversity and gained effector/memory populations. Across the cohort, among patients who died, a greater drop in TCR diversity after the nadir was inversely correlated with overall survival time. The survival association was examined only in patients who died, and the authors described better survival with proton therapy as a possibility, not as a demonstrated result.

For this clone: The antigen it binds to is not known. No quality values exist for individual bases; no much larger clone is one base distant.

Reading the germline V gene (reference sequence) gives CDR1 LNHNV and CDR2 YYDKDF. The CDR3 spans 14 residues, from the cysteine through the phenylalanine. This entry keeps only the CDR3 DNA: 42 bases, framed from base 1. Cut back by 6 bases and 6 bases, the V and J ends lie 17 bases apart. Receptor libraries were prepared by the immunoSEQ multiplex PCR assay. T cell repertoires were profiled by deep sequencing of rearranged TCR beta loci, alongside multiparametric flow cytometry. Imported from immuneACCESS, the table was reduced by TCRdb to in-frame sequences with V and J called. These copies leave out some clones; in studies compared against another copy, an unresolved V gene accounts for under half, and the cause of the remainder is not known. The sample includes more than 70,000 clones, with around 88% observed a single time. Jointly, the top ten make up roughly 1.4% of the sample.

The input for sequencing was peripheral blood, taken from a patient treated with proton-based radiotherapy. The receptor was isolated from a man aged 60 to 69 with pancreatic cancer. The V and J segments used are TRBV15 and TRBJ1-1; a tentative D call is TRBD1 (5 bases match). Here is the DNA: TGTGCCACCAGAGACCTGGGGGAAGGGGCTGAAGCTTTCTTT. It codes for CATRDLGEGAEAFF.